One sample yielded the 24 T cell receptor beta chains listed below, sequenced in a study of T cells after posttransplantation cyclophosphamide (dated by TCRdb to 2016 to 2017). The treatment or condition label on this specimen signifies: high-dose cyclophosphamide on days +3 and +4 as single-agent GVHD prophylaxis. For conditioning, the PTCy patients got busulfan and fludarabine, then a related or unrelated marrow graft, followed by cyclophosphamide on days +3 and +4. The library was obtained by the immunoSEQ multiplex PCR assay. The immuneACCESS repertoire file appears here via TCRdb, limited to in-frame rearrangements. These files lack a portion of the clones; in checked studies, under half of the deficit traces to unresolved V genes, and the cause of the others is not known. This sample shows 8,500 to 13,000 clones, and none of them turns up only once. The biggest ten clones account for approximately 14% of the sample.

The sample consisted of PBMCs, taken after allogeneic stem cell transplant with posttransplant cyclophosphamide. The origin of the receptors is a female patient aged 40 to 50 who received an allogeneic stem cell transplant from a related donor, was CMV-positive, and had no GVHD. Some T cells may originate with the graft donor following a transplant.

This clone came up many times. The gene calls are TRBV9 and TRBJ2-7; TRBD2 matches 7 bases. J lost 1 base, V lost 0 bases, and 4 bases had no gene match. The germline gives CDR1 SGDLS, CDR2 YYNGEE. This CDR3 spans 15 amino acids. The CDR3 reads CASSVGLAESYEQYF. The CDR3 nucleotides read TGTGCCAGCAGCGTAGGGCTAGCGGAATCCTACGAGCAGTACTTC.

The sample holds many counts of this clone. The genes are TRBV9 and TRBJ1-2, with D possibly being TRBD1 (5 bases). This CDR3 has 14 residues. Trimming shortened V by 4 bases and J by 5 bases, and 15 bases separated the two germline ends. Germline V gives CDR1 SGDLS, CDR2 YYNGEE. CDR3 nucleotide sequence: TGTGCCAGCAGCCGGGGGACGGAGATTTATGGCTACACCTTC. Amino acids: CASSRGTEIYGYTF.

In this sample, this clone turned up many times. Written as DNA, the CDR3 is TGCGCCAGCAGCTGGAGGTCAGAGAACACTGAAGCTTTCTTT. This sequence encodes CASSWRSENTEAFF. This chain uses TRBV4-1 with TRBJ1-1; D is ambiguous. The germline V and J ends were trimmed by 5 bases and 1 base, with 11 bases remaining between them. Germline CDR1 and CDR2: MGHRA and YSYEKL. The CDR3 has 14 amino acids.

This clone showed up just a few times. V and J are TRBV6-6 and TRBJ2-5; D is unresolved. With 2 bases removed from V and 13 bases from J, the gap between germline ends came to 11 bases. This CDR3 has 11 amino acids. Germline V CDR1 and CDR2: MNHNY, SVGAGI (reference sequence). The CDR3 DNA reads TGTGCCAGCAGTTACGGTGCGGCCCCGTACTTC. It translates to CASSYGAAPYF.

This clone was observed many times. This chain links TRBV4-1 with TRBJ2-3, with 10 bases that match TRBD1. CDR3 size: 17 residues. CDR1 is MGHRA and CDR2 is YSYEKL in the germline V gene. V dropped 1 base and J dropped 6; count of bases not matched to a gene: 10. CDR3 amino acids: CASSQVKGQGISDTQYF. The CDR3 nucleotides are TGCGCCAGCAGCCAAGTTAAGGGACAGGGGATTTCGGATACGCAGTATTTT.

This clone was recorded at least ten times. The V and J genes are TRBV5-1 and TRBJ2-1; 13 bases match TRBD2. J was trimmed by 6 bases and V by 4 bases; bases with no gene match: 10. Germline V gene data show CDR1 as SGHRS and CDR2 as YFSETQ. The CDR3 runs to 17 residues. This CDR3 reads CASSSGMTSGRFNEQFF. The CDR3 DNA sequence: TGCGCCAGCAGCAGCGGGATGACTAGCGGGAGGTTCAATGAGCAGTTCTTC.

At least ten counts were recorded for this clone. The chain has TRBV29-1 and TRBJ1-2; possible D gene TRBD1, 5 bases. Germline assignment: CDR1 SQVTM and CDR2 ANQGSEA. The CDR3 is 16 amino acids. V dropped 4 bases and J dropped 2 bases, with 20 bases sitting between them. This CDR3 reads CSVVGRRGETNYGYTF. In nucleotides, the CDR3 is TGCAGCGTTGTCGGTCGTAGGGGCGAGACAAACTATGGCTACACCTTC.

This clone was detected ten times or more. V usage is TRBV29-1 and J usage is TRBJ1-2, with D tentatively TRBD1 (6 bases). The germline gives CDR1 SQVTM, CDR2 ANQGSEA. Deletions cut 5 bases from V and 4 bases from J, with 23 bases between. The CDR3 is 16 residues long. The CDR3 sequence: CSVLHRAGGYSYGYTF. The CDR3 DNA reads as TGCAGCGTTCTACATCGTGCGGGGGGCTATTCCTATGGCTACACCTTC. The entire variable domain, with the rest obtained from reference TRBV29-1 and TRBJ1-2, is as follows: SAVISQKPSRDICQRGTSLTIQCQVDSQVTMMFWYRQQPGQSLTLIATANQGSEATYESGFVIDKFPISRPNLTFSTLTVSNMSPEDSSIYLCSVLHRAGGYSYGYTFGSGTRLTVV.

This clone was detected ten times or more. CDR3 in DNA: TGCAGCGTTGCGGAGGGGCTGCTGGGGGACACTGAAGCTTTCTTT. Translating it yields CSVAEGLLGDTEAFF. The chain couples TRBV29-1 to TRBJ1-1; D may be TRBD1 (5 bases). Germline V gene data show CDR1 as SQVTM and CDR2 as ANQGSEA. This CDR3 comprises 15 residues. Trimming stripped 4 bases from V and 3 bases from J, with 18 bases between.

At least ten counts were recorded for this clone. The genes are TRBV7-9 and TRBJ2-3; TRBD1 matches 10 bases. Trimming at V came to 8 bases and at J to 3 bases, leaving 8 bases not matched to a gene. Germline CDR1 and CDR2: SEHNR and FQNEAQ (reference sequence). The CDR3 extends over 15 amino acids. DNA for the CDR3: TGTGCCAGCGTGCCCGGGACAGGGGCAACAGATACGCAGTATTTT. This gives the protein CASVPGTGATDTQYF.

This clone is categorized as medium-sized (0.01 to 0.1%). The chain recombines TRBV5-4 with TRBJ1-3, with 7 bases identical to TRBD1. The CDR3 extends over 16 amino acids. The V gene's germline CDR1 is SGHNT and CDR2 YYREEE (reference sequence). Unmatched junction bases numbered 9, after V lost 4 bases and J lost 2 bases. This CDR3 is CASSGLQGQPGNTIYF. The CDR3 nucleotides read TGTGCCAGCAGCGGACTACAGGGGCAACCTGGAAACACCATATATTTT.

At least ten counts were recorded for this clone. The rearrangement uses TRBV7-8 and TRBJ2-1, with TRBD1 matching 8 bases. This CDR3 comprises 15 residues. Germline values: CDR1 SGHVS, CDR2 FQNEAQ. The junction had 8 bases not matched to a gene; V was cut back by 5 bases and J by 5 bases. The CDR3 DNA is TGTGCCAGCAGCCGACGGGACAGGAGCAACAATGAGCAGTTCTTC. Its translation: CASSRRDRSNNEQFF.

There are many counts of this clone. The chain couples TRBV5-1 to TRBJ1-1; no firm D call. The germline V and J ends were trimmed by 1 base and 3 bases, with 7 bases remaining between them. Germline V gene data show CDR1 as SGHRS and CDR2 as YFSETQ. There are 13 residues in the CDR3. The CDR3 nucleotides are TGCGCCAGCAGCTTGTTCGGAGACACTGAAGCTTTCTTT. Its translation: CASSLFGDTEAFF.

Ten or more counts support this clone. In nucleotides, the CDR3 is TGTGCCAGCTCTGCACTAGCGGGAGATGGTGAGCAGTACTTC. Its translation: CASSALAGDGEQYF. The chain is built from TRBV18 and TRBJ2-7; 11 bases align to TRBD2. V shed 6 bases and J 7 bases; nucleotides not matched to a gene: 8. CDR1 is KGHSH, CDR2 LQKENI, per germline. The CDR3 runs 14 residues.

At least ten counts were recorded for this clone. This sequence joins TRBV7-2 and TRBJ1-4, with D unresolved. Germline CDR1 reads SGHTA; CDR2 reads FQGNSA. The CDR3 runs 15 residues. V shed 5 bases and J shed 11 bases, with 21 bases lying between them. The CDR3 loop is CASSRNRPPGEKLFF. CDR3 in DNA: TGTGCCAGCAGCCGGAACCGGCCCCCTGGGGAGAAACTGTTTTTT.

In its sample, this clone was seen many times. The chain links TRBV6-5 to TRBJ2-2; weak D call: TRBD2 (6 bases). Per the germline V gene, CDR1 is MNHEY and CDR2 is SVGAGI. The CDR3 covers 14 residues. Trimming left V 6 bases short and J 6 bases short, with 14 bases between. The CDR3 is CASRQTSLAGELFF. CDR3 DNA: TGTGCCAGCAGACAAACTAGCTTGGCCGGGGAGCTGTTTTTT.

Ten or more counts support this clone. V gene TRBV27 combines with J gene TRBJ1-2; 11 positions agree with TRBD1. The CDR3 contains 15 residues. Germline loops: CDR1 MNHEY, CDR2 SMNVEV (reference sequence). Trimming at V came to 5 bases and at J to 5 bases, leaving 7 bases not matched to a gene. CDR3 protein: CASSPGQGAYYGYTF. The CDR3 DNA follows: TGTGCCAGCAGTCCAGGACAGGGGGCTTATTATGGCTACACCTTC.

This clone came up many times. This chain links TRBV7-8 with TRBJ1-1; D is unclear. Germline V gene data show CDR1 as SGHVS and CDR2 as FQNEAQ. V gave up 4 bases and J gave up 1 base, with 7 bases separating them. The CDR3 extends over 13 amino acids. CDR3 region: CASSSQQNTEAFF. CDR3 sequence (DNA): TGTGCCAGCAGCTCCCAACAGAACACTGAAGCTTTCTTT.

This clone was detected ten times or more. The CDR3 sequence is CASSEQGLGQPQHF. CDR3 bases: TGTGCCAGCAGTGAACAGGGGTTGGGTCAGCCCCAGCATTTT. The rearrangement links TRBV6-1 to TRBJ1-5; maybe TRBD1 (6 bases). V gave up 2 bases and J gave up 6 bases, with 11 bases separating them. Germline V gene sequence: CDR1 MNHNS, CDR2 SASEGT. The CDR3 consists of 14 residues.

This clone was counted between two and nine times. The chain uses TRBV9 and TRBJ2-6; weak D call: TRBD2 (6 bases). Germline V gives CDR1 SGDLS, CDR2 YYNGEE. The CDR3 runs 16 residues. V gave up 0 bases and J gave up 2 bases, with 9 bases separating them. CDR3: CASSVAGGAGANVLTF. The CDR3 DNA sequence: TGTGCCAGCAGCGTAGCTGGAGGGGCTGGGGCCAACGTCCTGACTTTC.

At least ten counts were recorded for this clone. CDR3 sequence reads: CASSVEGHSGQPQHF. In DNA, the CDR3 is TGTGCCAGCAGCGTAGAGGGACATTCCGGACAGCCCCAGCATTTT. The chain combines TRBV9 with TRBJ1-5, with D perhaps matching TRBD1 (6 bases). Looked up from germline, CDR1 is SGDLS and CDR2 is YYNGEE. The CDR3 is made up of 15 amino acids. V shed 0 bases and J shed 7 bases, with 14 bases lying between them.

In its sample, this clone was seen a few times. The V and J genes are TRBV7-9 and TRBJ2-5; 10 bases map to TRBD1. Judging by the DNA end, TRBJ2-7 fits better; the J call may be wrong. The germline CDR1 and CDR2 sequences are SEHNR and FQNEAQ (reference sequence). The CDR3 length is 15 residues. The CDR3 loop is CASSSPGQGTYEQYF. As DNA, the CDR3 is TGTGCCAGCAGCTCACCGGGACAGGGGACGTACGAGCAGTACTTC.

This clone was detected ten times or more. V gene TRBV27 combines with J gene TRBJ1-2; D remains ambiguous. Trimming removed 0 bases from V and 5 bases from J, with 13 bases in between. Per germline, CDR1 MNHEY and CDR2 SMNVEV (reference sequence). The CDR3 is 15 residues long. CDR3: CASSLSGRQRYGYTF. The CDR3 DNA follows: TGTGCCAGCAGTTTATCGGGTAGGCAGAGGTATGGCTACACCTTC.

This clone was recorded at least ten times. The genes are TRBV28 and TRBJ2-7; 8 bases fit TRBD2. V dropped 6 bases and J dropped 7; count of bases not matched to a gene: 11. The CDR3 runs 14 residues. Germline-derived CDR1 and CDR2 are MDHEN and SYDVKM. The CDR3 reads CASSRTLGLAEQYF. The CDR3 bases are TGTGCCAGCAGCCGAACCCTCGGACTAGCAGAGCAGTACTTC. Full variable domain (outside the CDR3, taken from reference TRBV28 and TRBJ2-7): DVKVTQSSRYLVKRTGEKVFLECVQDMDHENMFWYRQDPGLGLRLIYFSYDVKMKEKGDIPEGYSVSREKKERFSLILESASTNQTSMYLCASSRTLGLAEQYFGPGTRLTVT.